This T cell receptor (beta chain) was found in a study of monozygotic twins with inflammatory bowel disease. Per germline, CDR1 MGHRA and CDR2 YSYEKL. The CDR3 consists of 15 residues. Using the 5' RACE reads, TCRdb records one entry per CDR3 protein without DNA. This sample's table reports 400,000 to 500,000 distinct CDR3 sequences. The sequenced sample consisted of blood. The clonotype originates from a human donor with ulcerative colitis or Crohn's disease, or a healthy co-twin of an affected twin (not recorded which). V usage is TRBV4-1 and J usage is TRBJ2-5; TCRdb selects TRBD1, and the lack of DNA leaves this call unchecked. The CDR3 loop is CASSQVGDARETQYF.